These 2 T cell receptor beta chains were sequenced from one sample in a study of T cell responses to AZD1222 COVID-19 vaccine. Some clones are missing from TCRdb's copy, which holds only in-frame ones; the method was immunoSEQ multiplex PCR. The table records about 180,000 clones, 80% to 90% of them present only once. This specimen consisted of peripheral blood, obtained on day 0 of AZD1222 vaccination. These TCRs come from an adult in good health.

The chain uses TRBV5-4 and TRBJ2-7, with a weak D call TRBD2 (6 bases). The CDR3 has 15 amino acids. Germline CDR1 and CDR2: SGHNT and YYREEE (reference sequence). V dropped 4 bases and J dropped 0 bases, with 14 bases sitting between them. CDR3 in DNA: TGTGCCAGCAGCCGGCCGGGGGACCCCTCCTACGAGCAGTACGTC. Translation: CASSRPGDPSYEQYV.

The chain is built from TRBV12-3 or TRBV12-4 and TRBJ1-2; D gene unclear. The CDR3 sequence is 12 residues long. The germline V and J ends were trimmed by 3 bases and 6 bases, with 8 bases remaining between them. CDR3 amino acids: CASSFLGNGYTF. In DNA form, the CDR3 reads TGTGCCAGCAGTTTTTTAGGGAATGGCTACACCTTC.